Included here is one TCR beta chain sequence, with context. After removal of 5 bases from V and 6 bases from J, the junction contained 7 bases not matched to a gene. The CDR3 runs to 15 residues. A second PCR, run for 7 to 11 cycles, used a sample-barcoded 5' primer plus a J-beta primer mix. TCRdb called the 5' RACE reads again in MiXCR, with one record for every CDR3 protein. The data show around 710,000 distinct CDR3 sequences, roughly 41% seen once. This sample is drawn from a study of blood T cells in healthy people across ages. Study overall: About one barcoded beta molecule was captured per two T cells (by template switching).

This sequence joins TRBV12-3 or TRBV12-4 and TRBJ2-1, with 10 bases that match TRBD2. Sequenced sample: blood. This TCR was recovered from an older woman in good health. The CDR3 DNA is TGTGCCAGCAGTGGCGGGGTAGCGGGGGGCAATGAGCAGTTCTTC. Encoded protein: CASSGGVAGGNEQFF.